Shown below are 3 T cell receptor beta chains from a single sample sequenced in a study of blood T cells in healthy people across ages. Primers used in a second PCR of roughly 7 to 11 cycles were a sample-barcoded 5' primer and a J-beta primer mix. One entry per CDR3 protein, called by TCRdb with MiXCR from the 5' RACE reads. The table shows 1.5 million to 1.9 million distinct CDR3 sequences, with approximately 43% occurring only once. The sequenced sample was blood. These receptors originate from a woman between 18 and 29 years old in good health.

The V and J genes are TRBV20-1 and TRBJ2-7; 11 positions match TRBD2. The CDR3 covers 15 residues. J was trimmed by 7 bases and V by 0 bases; bases with no gene match: 8. Germline CDR1 reads DFQATT; CDR2 reads SNEGSKA (reference sequence). The CDR3 DNA reads TGCAGTGCTAGAGAGGGGACTAGCGGATACAATGAGCAGTACTTC. Translating gives CSAREGTSGYNEQYF.

A remark on this clonotype: Relative to the germline gene, one junction end is altered; a read error may explain this. This rearrangement joins TRBV7-3 to TRBJ2-1; 11 bases are shared with TRBD2. The CDR3 loop spans 15 amino acids. CDR1 and CDR2 (germline): SGHTA, FQGTGA. In DNA, the CDR3 is TGTGCCAGCAGCTTAGGACTAGCGGGTTACAATGGGCAGTTCTTC. Residues: CASSLGLAGYNGQFF.

The V gene is TRBV7-2, the J gene TRBJ2-5; the match to TRBD2 covers 7 bases. Germline CDR1 is SGHTA and CDR2 is FQGNSA. After removal of 5 bases from V and 8 bases from J, the junction contained 8 bases not matched to a gene. CDR3 length equals 13 residues. Here the CDR3 reads CASSPRQRGTQYF. Written as DNA, the CDR3 is TGTGCCAGCAGCCCCCGTCAGCGGGGCACCCAGTACTTC.